One and the same sample provided the 6 T cell receptor beta chains below, sequenced in a study of shared clonotypes between healthy human individuals (dated by TCRdb to between 2020 and 2021). The library was built by means of the immunoSEQ multiplex PCR assay. The table comes from immuneACCESS by way of TCRdb, which keeps in-frame sequences with V and J called. Part of the clones is missing from these tables; in studies checked, under half for an unresolved V gene and the rest for unknown reasons. For this sample the table gives 950,000 to 1,300,000 clones, of which about 75% were detected only once. The ten top clones hold approximately 1.3% of the sample. Sequenced: memory CD4+ T cells sorted from blood. The cell subset or site label, as the study defines it: CD45RA-negative fraction. These receptors came from a man aged 18 to 29 in good health.

The chain combines TRBV6-1 with TRBJ2-7; D might be TRBD2 (6 bases). The V and J ends lost 6 bases and 4 bases respectively, with 7 bases between them. The CDR3 totals 11 residues. Per germline, CDR1 MNHNS and CDR2 SASEGT. CDR3 bases: TGTGCCAGCAGGGAGGGTTACGAGCAGTACTTC. Translating it yields CASREGYEQYF.

This clone has a count of ten or more. The chain joins TRBV14 to TRBJ2-3, with TRBD1 matching over 8 bases. V shed 5 bases and J 8 bases; nucleotides not matched to a gene: 9. CDR3 length: 14 amino acids. Germline CDR1 reads SGHDN; CDR2 reads FVKESK. The CDR3 DNA reads TGTGCCAGCAGCACGTTATCAGGGGGCGGTACGCAGTATTTT. Translation: CASSTLSGGGTQYF.

The chain carries TRBV2 and TRBJ2-1, with D tentatively TRBD2 (6 bases). Trimming removed 7 bases at V and 12 bases at J, with 19 bases between. The CDR3 is 13 amino acids. CDR1 and CDR2 (germline): SNHLY, FYNNEI. CDR3 in DNA: TGTGCCAGCACCCGCGTATCCGGGACTGGGCAGTTCTTC. Encoded protein: CASTRVSGTGQFF.

This chain uses TRBV19 with TRBJ1-1; 9 bases match TRBD1. Germline loops: CDR1 LNHDA, CDR2 SQIVND (reference sequence). The J segment lost 1 base and the V segment lost 7 bases, leaving 4 bases of the junction unmatched. CDR3 size: 14 residues. CDR3 DNA: TGTGCCAGTAAAGCGGACAGGGGGAACACTGAAGCTTTCTTT. This sequence encodes CASKADRGNTEAFF.

Details on this clone: In the same sample, other DNA sequences code for this CDR3. This rearrangement joins TRBV29-1 to TRBJ2-7; D is unresolved. V lost 0 bases to trimming and J lost 0 bases, with 3 bases between them. Germline V gene data show CDR1 as SQVTM and CDR2 as ANQGSEA. The CDR3 runs to 12 residues. CDR3 bases: TGCAGCGTTGAAGACAGCTCCTACGAGCAGTACTTC. Protein: CSVEDSSYEQYF.

The V and J genes are TRBV25-1 and TRBJ2-5; D remains unclear. There are 11 residues in the CDR3. V was clipped by 4 bases and J by 4 bases, with 4 bases between them. The V gene's germline CDR1 is MGHDK and CDR2 SYGVNS. The CDR3 loop is CASSVTETQYF. The CDR3, as DNA: TGTGCCAGCAGTGTAACAGAGACCCAGTACTTC.